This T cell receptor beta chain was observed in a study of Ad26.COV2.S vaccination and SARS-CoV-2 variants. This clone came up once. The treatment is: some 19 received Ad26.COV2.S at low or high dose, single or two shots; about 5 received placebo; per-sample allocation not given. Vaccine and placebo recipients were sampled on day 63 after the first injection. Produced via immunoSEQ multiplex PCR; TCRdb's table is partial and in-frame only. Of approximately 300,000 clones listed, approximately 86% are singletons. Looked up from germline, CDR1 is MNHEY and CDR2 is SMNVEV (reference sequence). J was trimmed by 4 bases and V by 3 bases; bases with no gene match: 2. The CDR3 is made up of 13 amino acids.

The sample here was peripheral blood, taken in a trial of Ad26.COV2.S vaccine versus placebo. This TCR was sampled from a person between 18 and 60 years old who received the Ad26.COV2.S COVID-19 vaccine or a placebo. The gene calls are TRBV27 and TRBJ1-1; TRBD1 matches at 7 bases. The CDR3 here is CASSLTGTTEAFF. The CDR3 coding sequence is TGTGCCAGCAGTTTGACAGGGACCACTGAAGCTTTCTTT.